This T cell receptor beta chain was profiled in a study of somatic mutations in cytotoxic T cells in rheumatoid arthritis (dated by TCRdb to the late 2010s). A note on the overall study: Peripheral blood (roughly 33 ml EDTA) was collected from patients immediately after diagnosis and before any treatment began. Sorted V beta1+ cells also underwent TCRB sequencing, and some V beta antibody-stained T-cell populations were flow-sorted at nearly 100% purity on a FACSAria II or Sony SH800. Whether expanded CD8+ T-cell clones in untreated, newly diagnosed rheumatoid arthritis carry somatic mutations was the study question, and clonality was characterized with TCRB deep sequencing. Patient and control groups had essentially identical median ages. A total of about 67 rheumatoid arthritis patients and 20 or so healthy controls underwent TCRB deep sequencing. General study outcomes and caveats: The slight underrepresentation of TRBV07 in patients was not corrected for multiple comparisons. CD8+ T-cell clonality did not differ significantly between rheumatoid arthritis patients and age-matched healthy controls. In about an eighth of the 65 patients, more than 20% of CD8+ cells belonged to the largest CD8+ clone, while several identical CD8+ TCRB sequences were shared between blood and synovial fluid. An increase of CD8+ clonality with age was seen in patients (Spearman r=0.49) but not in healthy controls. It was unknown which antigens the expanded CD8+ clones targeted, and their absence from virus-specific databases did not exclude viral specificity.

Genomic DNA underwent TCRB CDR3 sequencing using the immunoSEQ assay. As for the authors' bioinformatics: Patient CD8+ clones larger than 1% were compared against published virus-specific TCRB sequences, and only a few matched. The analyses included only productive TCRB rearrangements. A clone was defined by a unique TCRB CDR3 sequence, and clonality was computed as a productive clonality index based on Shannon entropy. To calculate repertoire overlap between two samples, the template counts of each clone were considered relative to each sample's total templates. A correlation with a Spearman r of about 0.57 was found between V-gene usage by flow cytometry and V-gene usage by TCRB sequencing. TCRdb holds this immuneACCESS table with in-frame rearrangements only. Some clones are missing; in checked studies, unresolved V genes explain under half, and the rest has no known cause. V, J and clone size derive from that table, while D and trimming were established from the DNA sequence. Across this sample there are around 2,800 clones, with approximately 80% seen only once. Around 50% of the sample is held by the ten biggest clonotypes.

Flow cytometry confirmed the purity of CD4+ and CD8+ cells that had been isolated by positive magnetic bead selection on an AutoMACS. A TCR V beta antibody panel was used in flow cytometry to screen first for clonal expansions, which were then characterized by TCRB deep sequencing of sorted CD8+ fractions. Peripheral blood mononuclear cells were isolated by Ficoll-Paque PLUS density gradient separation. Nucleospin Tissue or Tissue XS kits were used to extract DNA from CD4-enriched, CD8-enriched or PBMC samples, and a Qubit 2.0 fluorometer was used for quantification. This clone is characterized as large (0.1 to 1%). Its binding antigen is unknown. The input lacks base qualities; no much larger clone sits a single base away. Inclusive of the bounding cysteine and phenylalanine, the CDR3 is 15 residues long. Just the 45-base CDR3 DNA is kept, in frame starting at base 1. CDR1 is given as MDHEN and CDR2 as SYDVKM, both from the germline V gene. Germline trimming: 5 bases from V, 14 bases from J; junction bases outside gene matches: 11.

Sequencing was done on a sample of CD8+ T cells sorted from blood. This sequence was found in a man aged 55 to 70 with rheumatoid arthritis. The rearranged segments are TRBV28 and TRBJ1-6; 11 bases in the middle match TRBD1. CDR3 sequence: CASSPPDRGPLSLHF. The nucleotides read TGTGCCAGCAGTCCCCCGGACAGGGGGCCCTTGTCCCTCCACTTT.